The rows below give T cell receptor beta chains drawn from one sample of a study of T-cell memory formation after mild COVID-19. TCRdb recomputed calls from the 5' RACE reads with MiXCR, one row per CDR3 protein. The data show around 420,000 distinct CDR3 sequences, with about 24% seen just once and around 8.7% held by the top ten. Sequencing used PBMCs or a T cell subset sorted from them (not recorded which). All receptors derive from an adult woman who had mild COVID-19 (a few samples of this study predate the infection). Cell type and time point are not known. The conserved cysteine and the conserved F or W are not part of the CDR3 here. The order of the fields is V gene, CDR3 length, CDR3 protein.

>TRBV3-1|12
ASSQVWGYHEQY
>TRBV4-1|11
ASSQALDEKLF
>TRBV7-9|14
ASSLVWGATNTEAF
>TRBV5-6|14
ASSLRGLGPGNTIY
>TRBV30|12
AWSVAGAKNIQY
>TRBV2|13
ASSLSGGSNQPQH
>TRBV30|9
AWSVPGGYT
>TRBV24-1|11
ATSDLPNQPQH
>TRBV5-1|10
ASSLYRDGYT
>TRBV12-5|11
ASAPTGLYGYT
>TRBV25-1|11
ASTLAGTDTQY
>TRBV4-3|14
ASSQHNSQTNNEQF
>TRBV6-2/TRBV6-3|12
ASGLAGGPGEQY
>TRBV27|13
ASSPWGAGGETQY
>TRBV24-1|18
ATSDRPGRQGTGGFNEQF
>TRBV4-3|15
ASSQDLSRGAGTEAF
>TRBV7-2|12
ASSLGTQRETQY
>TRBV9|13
ASSALAGDSYEQY
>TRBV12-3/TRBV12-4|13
ASSLGDRGKGTQY
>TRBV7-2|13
ASSSYRRDTGELF
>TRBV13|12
ASSYFTGDAEAF
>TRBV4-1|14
ASSQEDGGFQDEQF
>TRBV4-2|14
ASSQDLSGGAVEQF
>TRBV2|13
ASSEGQGLNQPQH
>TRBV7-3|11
ASSTGQGTEQY
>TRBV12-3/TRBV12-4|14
ASSSISGPYTGELF
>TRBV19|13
ASSTTGTGLSPLH
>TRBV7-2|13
ASSTWTGADYEQY
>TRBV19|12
ASRRTGSDTEAF
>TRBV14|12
ASSPRQGGGGYT
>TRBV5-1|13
ASSLADRGNYGYT
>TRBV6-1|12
ASSWGQEPPTQY
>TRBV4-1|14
ASSLLETGFSYEQY
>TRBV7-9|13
ASSFQGQVDYEQY
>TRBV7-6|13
ASSSPGLASNEQF
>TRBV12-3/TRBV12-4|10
ASSFWARELF
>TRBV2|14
ASSEGNAGPNTEAF
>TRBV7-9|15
ASSPPAGTFTYNEQF
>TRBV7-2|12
ASGVGWEGYEQY
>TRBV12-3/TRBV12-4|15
ASSLNTSQRITGGYT
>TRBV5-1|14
ASSPSGTGGTDTQY
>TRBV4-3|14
ASSQDNPQTYTEAF
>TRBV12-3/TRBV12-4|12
ASSRTGKSEKLF
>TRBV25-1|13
ATARAIANTGELF
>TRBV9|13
ASSVPDSGIGEQF